The 14 T cell receptor beta chains reported below all come from one sample, sequenced in a study of cytomegalovirus exposure and HLA in healthy donors (dated by TCRdb to the late 2010s). Receptors were amplified or captured by the immunoSEQ multiplex PCR assay. For the multiplex PCR, a mixture combining 60 forward primers for TCR Vbeta segments and 13 reverse primers for TCR Jbeta segments was used. TCRdb stores this immuneACCESS table with in-frame sequences only. Part of the clones is absent; in the studies checked, under half of the shortfall reflects unresolved V genes, and no reason is known for the rest. This sample has around 100,000 clones in its table, and over 70% of those were observed once. In total, the top ten clones hold 4% of the sample. Sequenced material: PBMCs. The source is a man aged 50 or older in good health and CMV-seropositive.

This clone was counted between two and nine times. This chain connects TRBV5-4 to TRBJ2-7; possibly TRBD2 for D (5 bases). The CDR3 is made up of 16 amino acids. Trimming took 4 bases from V and 0 from J, leaving 17 bases between them. Germline V gives CDR1 SGHNT, CDR2 YYREEE (reference sequence). CDR3: CASSPGVGGYSYEQYF. The DNA of the CDR3 is TGTGCCAGCAGCCCCGGGGTGGGCGGTTACTCCTACGAGCAGTACTTC.

The chain carries TRBV28 and TRBJ2-3; the D gene is possibly TRBD2 (6 bases). The CDR3 totals 15 residues. CDR1 and CDR2 (germline): MDHEN, SYDVKM. Trimming cost V 3 bases and J 4 bases, with 14 bases left between them. CDR3 sequence reads: CASSLDYSSPDTQYF. The CDR3 region has the DNA TGTGCCAGCAGTTTGGACTATAGTAGTCCAGATACGCAGTATTTT.

The V and J genes are TRBV5-1 and TRBJ1-2; 7 bases align to TRBD1. Germline CDR1 SGHRS, CDR2 YFSETQ. The trim removed 2 bases at V and 6 bases at J, leaving 4 bases unmatched. This CDR3 is built from 13 residues. CDR3 residues: CASSFQGEHGYTF. Here the CDR3 DNA reads TGCGCCAGCAGCTTCCAGGGGGAACATGGCTACACCTTC.

The V and J genes are TRBV30 and TRBJ2-1, with a tentative D call TRBD2 (5 bases). The CDR3 is 11 amino acids. Trimming took off 0 bases at V and 13 bases at J, with 10 bases between the two ends. CDR1 is GTSNPN, CDR2 SVGIG, per germline (reference sequence). CDR3 nucleotides: TGTGCCTGGAGTGTTAGTACGGGACAGTTCTTC. It translates to CAWSVSTGQFF.

V usage is TRBV7-6 and J usage is TRBJ2-1, with 7 bases lining up with TRBD2. V was clipped by 0 bases and J by 3 bases; unmatched bases: 5. Germline V CDR1 and CDR2: SGHVS, FNYEAQ. The CDR3 loop spans 16 amino acids. CDR3 bases: TGTGCCAGCAGCTTAGCTCAGAGCGGGGACTACAATGAGCAGTTCTTC. Translating it yields CASSLAQSGDYNEQFF.

The chain recombines TRBV14 with TRBJ1-5; D remains unclear. CDR3 length: 13 residues. The V gene's germline CDR1 is SGHDN and CDR2 FVKESK. The V end lost 4 bases, the J end lost 7 bases, and 11 bases lay between the germline ends. The CDR3 loop reads CASSLLEGQPQHF. CDR3 nucleotides: TGTGCCAGCAGCCTCCTCGAGGGCCAGCCCCAGCATTTT.

The V call is TRBV7-8, the J call TRBJ2-6, with 10 nucleotides matching TRBD2. Trimming at V came to 0 bases and at J to 1 base, leaving 12 bases not matched to a gene. Germline assignment: CDR1 SGHVS and CDR2 FQNEAQ. The CDR3 is 21 residues long. This CDR3 is CASSLADWQAGGSSGANVLTF. The CDR3 region has the DNA TGTGCCAGCAGCTTAGCGGACTGGCAAGCGGGAGGGTCATCTGGGGCCAACGTCCTGACTTTC.

The J gene is TRBJ2-7, the V gene TRBV19; 14 nucleotides agree with TRBD2. The CDR3 is 16 amino acids. Per germline, CDR1 LNHDA and CDR2 SQIVND (reference sequence). Germline trimming cut 8 bases from V and 5 bases from J; bases unmatched to any gene: 11. For the CDR3, the DNA is TGTGCCAGTCACGGAGGGGGACTAGCGGGAGCCAACGAGCAGTACTTC. This sequence encodes CASHGGGLAGANEQYF.

The chain couples TRBV7-8 to TRBJ2-1, with 9 nucleotides matching TRBD2. Per the germline V gene, CDR1 is SGHVS and CDR2 is FQNEAQ. This CDR3 has 15 amino acids. V shed 3 bases, J shed 7 bases, and the junction held 7 bases outside the gene matches. The CDR3 is CASSFGGLAINEQFF. In DNA, the CDR3 is TGTGCCAGCAGCTTCGGGGGACTAGCCATAAATGAGCAGTTCTTC.

The chain combines TRBV5-1 with TRBJ2-3; possible D gene TRBD2, 6 bases. Germline loops: CDR1 SGHRS, CDR2 YFSETQ. V was clipped by 0 bases and J by 0 bases, with 8 bases between them. The CDR3 loop spans 15 amino acids. CDR3 sequence: CASSLASASTDTQYF. DNA of the CDR3: TGCGCCAGCAGCTTGGCTAGCGCGAGCACAGATACGCAGTATTTT.

The CDR3 coding sequence is TGCGCCAGCAGTGCGGGGGGACTAGCGGGAGGTGGTGAGCAGTACTTC. Protein: CASSAGGLAGGGEQYF. This chain uses TRBV10-1 with TRBJ2-7; 15 bases fit TRBD2. The CDR3 has 16 residues. After removal of 4 bases from V and 7 bases from J, the junction contained 8 bases not matched to a gene. Germline CDR1 is WNHNN and CDR2 is SYGVQD (reference sequence).

The rearrangement links TRBV28 to TRBJ2-5, with a possible D match to TRBD1 (8 bases). CDR1 is MDHEN, CDR2 SYDVKM, per germline. V was trimmed by 6 bases and J by 4 bases, leaving 21 bases between them. The CDR3 has 16 residues. The CDR3 DNA is TGTGCCAGCAGACGAACTACCTACAGGGGGGGAGAGACCCAGTACTTC. Its protein product is CASRRTTYRGGETQYF. Together with reference TRBV28 and TRBJ2-5, the CDR3 gives the full variable domain: DVKVTQSSRYLVKRTGEKVFLECVQDMDHENMFWYRQDPGLGLRLIYFSYDVKMKEKGDIPEGYSVSREKKERFSLILESASTNQTSMYLCASRRTTYRGGETQYFGPGTRLLVL.

This clone was counted a single time. The rearrangement uses TRBV18 and TRBJ2-1; 12 bases agree with TRBD2. The CDR3 totals 19 residues. Trimming took 2 bases from V and 1 from J; bases not matched to a gene: 9. CDR1 is KGHSH and CDR2 is LQKENI in the germline V gene. CDR3 amino acids: CASSPASGTSGSSYNEQFF. CDR3 sequence (DNA): TGTGCCAGCTCACCAGCGTCAGGGACTAGCGGGTCTTCCTACAATGAGCAGTTCTTC.

This clone was counted only a few times. The rearrangement joins TRBV6-5 to TRBJ2-5, with D tentatively TRBD2 (6 bases). CDR1 and CDR2 from the germline V gene are MNHEY and SVGAGI. The CDR3 totals 15 residues. V lost 2 bases, J lost 2 bases, and 12 bases lay in between. The CDR3, as DNA: TGTGCCAGCAGTTACGGGGGGAGAGGACAAGAGACCCAGTACTTC. This sequence encodes CASSYGGRGQETQYF.